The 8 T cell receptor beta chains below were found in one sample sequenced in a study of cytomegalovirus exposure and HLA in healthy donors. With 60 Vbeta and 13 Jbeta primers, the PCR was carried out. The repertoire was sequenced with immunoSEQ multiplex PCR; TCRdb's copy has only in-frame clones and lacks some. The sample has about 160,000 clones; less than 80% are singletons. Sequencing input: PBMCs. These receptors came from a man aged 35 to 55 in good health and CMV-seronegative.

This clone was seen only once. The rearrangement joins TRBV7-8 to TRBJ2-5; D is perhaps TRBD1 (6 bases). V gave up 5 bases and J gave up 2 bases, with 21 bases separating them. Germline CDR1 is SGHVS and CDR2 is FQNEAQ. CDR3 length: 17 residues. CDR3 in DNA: TGTGCCAGCAGCCCGTATGCCTCAGGGGCCCAACAAGAGACCCAGTACTTC. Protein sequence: CASSPYASGAQQETQYF.

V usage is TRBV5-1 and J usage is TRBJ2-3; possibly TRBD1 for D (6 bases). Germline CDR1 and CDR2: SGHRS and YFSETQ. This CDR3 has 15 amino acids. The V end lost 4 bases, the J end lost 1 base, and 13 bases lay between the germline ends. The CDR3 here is CASSRTGIGTDTQYF. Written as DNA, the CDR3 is TGCGCCAGCAGCCGCACAGGGATTGGCACAGATACGCAGTATTTT.

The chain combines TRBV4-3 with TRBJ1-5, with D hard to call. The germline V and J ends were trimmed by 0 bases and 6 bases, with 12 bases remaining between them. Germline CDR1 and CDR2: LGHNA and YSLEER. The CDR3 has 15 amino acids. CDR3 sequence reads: CASSQDRSIPQPQHF. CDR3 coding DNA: TGCGCCAGCAGCCAAGATCGCAGTATCCCTCAGCCCCAGCATTTT.

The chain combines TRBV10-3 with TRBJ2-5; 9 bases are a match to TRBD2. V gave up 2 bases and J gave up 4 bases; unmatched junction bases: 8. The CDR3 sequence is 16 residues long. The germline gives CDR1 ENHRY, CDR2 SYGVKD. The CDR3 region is CAISEGPVAGVETQYF. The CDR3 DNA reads TGTGCCATCAGTGAGGGGCCCGTAGCGGGGGTAGAGACCCAGTACTTC.

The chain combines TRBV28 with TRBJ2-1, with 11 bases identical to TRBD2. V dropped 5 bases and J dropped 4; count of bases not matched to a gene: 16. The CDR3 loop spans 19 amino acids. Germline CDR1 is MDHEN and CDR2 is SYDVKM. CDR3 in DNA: TGTGCCAGCAGTCGGGTTGAGGGGCTAGCGGGGGGACGGTACAATGAGCAGTTCTTC. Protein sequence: CASSRVEGLAGGRYNEQFF.

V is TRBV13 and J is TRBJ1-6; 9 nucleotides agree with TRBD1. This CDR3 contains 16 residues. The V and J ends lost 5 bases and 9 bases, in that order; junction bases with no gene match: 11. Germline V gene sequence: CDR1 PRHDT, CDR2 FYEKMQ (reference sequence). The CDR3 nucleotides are TGTGCCAGCAGCCCACGAGCCGGGACAGGGAGTTCACCCCTCCACTTT. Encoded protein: CASSPRAGTGSSPLHF.

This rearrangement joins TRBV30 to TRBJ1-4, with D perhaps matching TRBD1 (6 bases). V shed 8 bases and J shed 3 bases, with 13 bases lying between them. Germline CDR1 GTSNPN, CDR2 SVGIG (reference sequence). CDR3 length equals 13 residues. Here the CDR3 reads CAVKGGSNEKLFF. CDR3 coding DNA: TGTGCCGTTAAAGGGGGTTCTAATGAAAAACTGTTTTTT.

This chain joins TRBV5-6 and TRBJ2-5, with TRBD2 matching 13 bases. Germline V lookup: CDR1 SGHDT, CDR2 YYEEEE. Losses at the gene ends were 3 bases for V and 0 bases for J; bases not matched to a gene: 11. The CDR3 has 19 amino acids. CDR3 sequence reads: CASSSRTSGGRLYQETQYF. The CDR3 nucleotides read TGTGCCAGCAGCTCCCGGACTAGCGGGGGCCGCTTGTACCAAGAGACCCAGTACTTC.